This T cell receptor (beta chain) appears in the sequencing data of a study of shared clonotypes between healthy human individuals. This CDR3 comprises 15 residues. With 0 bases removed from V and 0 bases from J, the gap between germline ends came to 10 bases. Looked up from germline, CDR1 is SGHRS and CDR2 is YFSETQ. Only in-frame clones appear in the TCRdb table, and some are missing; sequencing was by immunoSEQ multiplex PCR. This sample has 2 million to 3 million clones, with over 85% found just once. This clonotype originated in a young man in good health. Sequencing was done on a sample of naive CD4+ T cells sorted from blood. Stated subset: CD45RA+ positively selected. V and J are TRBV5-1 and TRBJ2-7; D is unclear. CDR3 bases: TGCGCCAGCAGCTTGGAAGCAGTTAGCTCCTACGAGCAGTACTTC. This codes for CASSLEAVSSYEQYF.